These 21 T cell receptor beta chains were sequenced from one sample in a study of blood T cell repertoires in COVID-19. The protocol was immunoSEQ multiplex PCR, while the TCRdb copy is restricted to in-frame clones and leaves out a portion. Found here are approximately 61,000 clones, roughly four fifths of them singletons; the top ten hold 10% to 13%. The sample comprised peripheral blood. The receptors come from a man over 45 with COVID-19, enrolled during active disease.

This chain uses TRBV7-2 with TRBJ2-7; 8 bases are a match to TRBD1. The V and J ends lost 4 bases and 3 bases, in that order; junction bases with no gene match: 5. The V gene's germline CDR1 is SGHTA and CDR2 FQGNSA. This CDR3 region has 14 residues. The CDR3 coding sequence is TGTGCCAGCAGCTACGACAGGGGTTACTACGAGCAGTACTTC. Translation gives CASSYDRGYYEQYF.

The CDR3 spells CASSLGPTGVGRYNEQFF. The CDR3 DNA follows: TGCGCCAGCAGCTTGGGGCCTACAGGGGTTGGGCGATACAATGAGCAGTTCTTC. This sequence joins TRBV5-1 and TRBJ2-1; TRBD1 matches 7 bases. CDR3 length: 18 amino acids. With V trimmed by 0 bases and J by 4 bases, 13 bases remained unmatched. CDR1 and CDR2 (germline): SGHRS, YFSETQ.

The chain employs TRBV7-3 and TRBJ2-6, with D possibly matching TRBD1 (6 bases). Trimming left V 4 bases short and J 3 bases short, with 10 bases between. CDR1 is SGHTA, CDR2 FQGTGA, per germline. This CDR3 comprises 15 residues. The CDR3 loop reads CASSSNRVGANVLTF. Written as DNA, the CDR3 is TGTGCCAGCAGCTCAAACAGGGTTGGGGCCAACGTCCTGACTTTC.

The CDR3 coding sequence is TGCGCCAGCAGCTCTAGCGGCAAAAGCTCCTACAATGAGCAGTTCTTC. The encoded protein is CASSSSGKSSYNEQFF. The chain recombines TRBV5-1 with TRBJ2-1; the match to TRBD2 covers 7 bases. V lost 3 bases, J lost 0 bases, and 6 bases stayed unmatched. This CDR3 contains 16 residues. CDR1 SGHRS and CDR2 YFSETQ come from the germline V gene.

The chain joins TRBV4-2 to TRBJ2-2; 12 nucleotides agree with TRBD2. Germline CDR1 LGHNA, CDR2 YNFKEQ. V dropped 0 bases and J dropped 6; count of bases not matched to a gene: 8. The CDR3 loop spans 18 amino acids. The CDR3 protein is CASSQDELAGGPAGELFF. The DNA of the CDR3 is TGTGCCAGCAGCCAAGATGAGCTAGCGGGAGGGCCAGCCGGGGAGCTGTTTTTT.

The chain combines TRBV7-3 with TRBJ2-1, with a possible D match to TRBD2 (5 bases). Germline V CDR1 and CDR2: SGHTA, FQGTGA. The CDR3 covers 14 residues. The germline V and J ends were trimmed by 5 bases and 9 bases, with 17 bases remaining between them. CDR3 loop: CASSLGQRSGEQFF. The CDR3, as DNA: TGTGCCAGCAGCCTGGGTCAACGGAGCGGTGAGCAGTTCTTC.

The chain carries TRBV24-1 and TRBJ1-2, with D tentatively TRBD1 (5 bases). This CDR3 spans 12 amino acids. The V gene lost 4 bases and the J gene lost 8 bases, with 10 bases spanning the gap. Germline CDR1 reads KGHDR; CDR2 reads SFDVKD. This CDR3 reads CATSDPQGGYTF. CDR3 nucleotides: TGTGCCACCAGTGACCCTCAGGGAGGCTACACCTTC.

The rearrangement links TRBV18 to TRBJ2-1; tentative D call: TRBD2 (5 bases). The CDR3 is made up of 16 amino acids. In germline, CDR1 is KGHSH, CDR2 LQKENI. The V gene lost 3 bases and the J gene lost 4 bases, with 16 bases spanning the gap. CDR3 nucleotides: TGTGCCAGCTCACCCCCCGGCCGGGAAGGGTACAATGAGCAGTTCTTC. Amino acids: CASSPPGREGYNEQFF.

This sequence joins TRBV18 and TRBJ1-5, with unresolved D. The germline gives CDR1 KGHSH, CDR2 LQKENI. This CDR3 spans 15 amino acids. V was clipped by 3 bases and J by 1 base, with 10 bases between them. The CDR3 DNA reads as TGTGCCAGCTCACCGGGTGAGGGAAGCAATCAGCCCCAGCATTTT. It yields the protein CASSPGEGSNQPQHF.

Remarks on this clone: One end of the junction is discordant with germline, which a read error may explain. This chain connects TRBV6-2 or TRBV6-3 to TRBJ1-1, with TRBD1 matching 7 bases. The germline CDR1 and CDR2 sequences are MNHEY and SVGEGT. CDR3 length: 16 residues. The CDR3 sequence is CASSYRQGVVNPEAFF. Written as DNA, the CDR3 is TGTGCCAGCAGTTACAGGCAGGGGGTGGTGAACCCTGAAGCTTTCTTT.

This sequence joins TRBV6-1 and TRBJ1-4, with D maybe TRBD1 (5 bases). Germline-derived CDR1 and CDR2 are MNHNS and SASEGT. V lost 7 bases and J 7 bases, leaving 13 bases between the germline ends. The CDR3 runs to 13 residues. CDR3 DNA: TGTGCCAGCACCCAGGGCACAACTGAAAAACTGTTTTTT. The encoded protein is CASTQGTTEKLFF.

This chain uses TRBV2 with TRBJ2-3; a possible D gene is TRBD2 (6 bases). The CDR3 is made up of 13 amino acids. V lost 6 bases to trimming and J lost 2 bases, with 9 bases between them. Germline assignment: CDR1 SNHLY and CDR2 FYNNEI. CDR3 DNA sequence: TGTGCCAGCAGGGGAGGTTCCACAGATACGCAGTATTTT. It yields the protein CASRGGSTDTQYF. Variable domain in full (rest from reference TRBV2 and TRBJ2-3): EPEVTQTPSHQVTQMGQEVILRCVPISNHLYFYWYRQILGQKVEFLVSFYNNEISEKSEIFDDQFSVERPDGSNFTLKIRSTKLEDSAMYFCASRGGSTDTQYFGPGTRLTVL.

The rearrangement joins TRBV4-2 to TRBJ2-6; a weak D match, TRBD1 (6 bases). The CDR3 sequence is 16 residues long. Trimming shortened V by 4 bases and J by 0 bases, and 10 bases separated the two germline ends. CDR1 is LGHNA and CDR2 is YNFKEQ in the germline V gene. The CDR3 coding sequence is TGTGCCAGCAGCCCCGACAGGAGCTCTGGGGCCAACGTCCTGACTTTC. Protein sequence: CASSPDRSSGANVLTF.

The V gene is TRBV27, the J gene TRBJ2-7, with TRBD2 matching 10 bases. Germline CDR1 MNHEY, CDR2 SMNVEV (reference sequence). The ends lost 5 bases at V and 4 bases at J; junction bases unmatched: 8. The CDR3 covers 15 residues. The CDR3 spells CASSTPSGGAYEQYF. The CDR3 region has the DNA TGTGCCAGCAGTACCCCGAGCGGGGGGGCTTACGAGCAGTACTTC.

V usage is TRBV10-3 and J usage is TRBJ1-1; 9 nucleotides agree with TRBD1. The CDR3 loop spans 14 amino acids. The V and J ends lost 6 bases and 5 bases, in that order; junction bases with no gene match: 7. Per the germline V gene, CDR1 is ENHRY and CDR2 is SYGVKD. In nucleotides, the CDR3 is TGTGCCATCAGCCCGGACAGGGGTAATACTGAAGCTTTCTTT. Its protein is CAISPDRGNTEAFF.

This chain uses TRBV7-2 with TRBJ2-7; D unresolved. Per the germline V gene, CDR1 is SGHTA and CDR2 is FQGNSA. CDR3 length equals 13 residues. Trimming took off 3 bases at V and 3 bases at J, with 9 bases between the two ends. Here the CDR3 reads CASSFPPLYEQYF. The CDR3 coding sequence is TGTGCCAGCAGCTTTCCCCCACTCTACGAGCAGTACTTC.

This clone was detected only once. The rearrangement joins TRBV5-1 to TRBJ1-6, with D maybe TRBD1 (6 bases). Trimming stripped 4 bases from V and 5 bases from J, with 16 bases between. The germline CDR1 and CDR2 sequences are SGHRS and YFSETQ. The CDR3 runs 16 residues. In DNA, the CDR3 is TGCGCCAGCAGCCTCCGCGGGGGGCCCGATAATTCACCCCTCCACTTT. This translates into CASSLRGGPDNSPLHF. The full variable domain, its missing parts supplied by reference TRBV5-1 and TRBJ1-6, is KAGVTQTPRYLIKTRGQQVTLSCSPISGHRSVSWYQQTPGQGLQFLFEYFSETQRNKGNFPGRFSGRQFSNSRSEMNVSTLELGDSALYLCASSLRGGPDNSPLHFGNGTRLTVT.

The rearrangement joins TRBV7-9 to TRBJ2-1; TRBD1 might be the D (5 bases). V shed 5 bases and J shed 1 base, with 18 bases lying between them. The CDR3 is 17 amino acids. Germline V gene sequence: CDR1 SEHNR, CDR2 FQNEAQ (reference sequence). CDR3 amino acids: CASSNRQGLGSYNEQFF. For the CDR3, the DNA is TGTGCCAGCAGCAACAGGCAGGGCCTCGGGTCCTACAATGAGCAGTTCTTC.

The CDR3 coding sequence is TGTGCCAGCAGCTTAGCGGGCACCTCCTACGAGCAGTACTTC. Amino acid sequence: CASSLAGTSYEQYF. The genes are TRBV7-8 and TRBJ2-7; D uncertain. V was pared by 0 bases and J by 0 bases, with 6 bases between. This CDR3 is built from 14 residues. Germline V gives CDR1 SGHVS, CDR2 FQNEAQ.

The chain joins TRBV5-4 to TRBJ2-3; 8 nucleotides match TRBD1. Trimming at V came to 3 bases and at J to 4 bases, leaving 1 base not matched to a gene. The CDR3 loop spans 13 amino acids. The germline V gene encodes CDR1 SGHNT and CDR2 YYREEE (reference sequence). In nucleotides, the CDR3 is TGTGCCAGCAGCTGGACAGGGTCAGATACGCAGTATTTT. The encoded protein is CASSWTGSDTQYF. The variable domain in full, completed from reference TRBV5-4 and TRBJ2-3, reads ETGVTQSPTHLIKTRGQQVTLRCSSQSGHNTVSWYQQALGQGPQFIFQYYREEENGRGNFPPRFSGLQFPNYSSELNVNALELDDSALYLCASSWTGSDTQYFGPGTRLTVL.

The chain combines TRBV4-3 with TRBJ2-7, with a possible D match to TRBD1 (8 bases). The V and J ends lost 5 bases and 1 base respectively, with 27 bases between them. The germline gives CDR1 LGHNA, CDR2 YSLEER. This CDR3 has 19 residues. The CDR3: CASSSATGAGGGLSYEQYF. In nucleotides, the CDR3 is TGCGCCAGCAGCAGCGCGACAGGGGCAGGCGGGGGTTTATCCTACGAGCAGTACTTC.